A selection of T cell receptor beta chains follows, all from one sample in a study of response to subunit inactivated influenza vaccine. From the RT-PCR reads, TCRdb called clonotypes with MiXCR, one entry per CDR3 protein. The sample lists about 580,000 distinct CDR3 sequences, approximately 15% occurring once. The specimen was PBMCs from blood, collected 11 to 12 days after vaccination. The receptors were sampled from a man aged 50-60 years who received an inactivated influenza vaccine. Each CDR3 is given without its conserved first and last residue. D genes are given only for firm matches.

j_call: TRBJ2-5; v_call: TRBV15; d_call: .; cdr3_aa: ATSRASWNQY
j_call: TRBJ2-1; v_call: TRBV6-2/TRBV6-3; d_call: .; cdr3_aa: ASSLSHWNEQF
j_call: TRBJ2-1; v_call: TRBV5-1; d_call: TRBD2; cdr3_aa: ASSSHQRGGLNEQF
j_call: TRBJ1-2; v_call: TRBV27; d_call: .; cdr3_aa: ATVGRGRSLNYGYT
j_call: TRBJ2-3; v_call: TRBV29-1; d_call: .; cdr3_aa: SGTVSTDTQY
j_call: TRBJ2-2; v_call: TRBV29-1; d_call: .; cdr3_aa: SVRAGHNTGELF
j_call: TRBJ2-2; v_call: TRBV7-2; d_call: .; cdr3_aa: ASSLGTASGELF
j_call: TRBJ2-7; v_call: TRBV7-9; d_call: TRBD2; cdr3_aa: ASSLISGGTSVYEQY
j_call: TRBJ1-5; v_call: TRBV7-2; d_call: .; cdr3_aa: ASSLAQGSNQPQH
j_call: TRBJ2-5; v_call: TRBV5-6; d_call: .; cdr3_aa: ASSSGRSVETQY
j_call: TRBJ2-2; v_call: TRBV4-1; d_call: TRBD1; cdr3_aa: ASSLIPGQGGSGELF
j_call: TRBJ1-1; v_call: TRBV7-9; d_call: .; cdr3_aa: ASSLNGPSTEAF
j_call: TRBJ1-2; v_call: TRBV14; d_call: TRBD1; cdr3_aa: ASSQGVTGRGYT
j_call: TRBJ1-4; v_call: TRBV12-3/TRBV12-4; d_call: .; cdr3_aa: ASRQVGGEKLF
j_call: TRBJ2-5; v_call: TRBV29-1; d_call: .; cdr3_aa: SVETPGGETQY
j_call: TRBJ1-2; v_call: TRBV2; d_call: .; cdr3_aa: ASSESPNYGYT
j_call: TRBJ2-7; v_call: TRBV29-1; d_call: TRBD2; cdr3_aa: SAASGRADEQY
j_call: TRBJ1-1; v_call: TRBV4-3; d_call: .; cdr3_aa: ASTGIGGSGQAF
j_call: TRBJ1-1; v_call: TRBV21-1; d_call: .; cdr3_aa: ASSPLERGPNTEAF
j_call: TRBJ1-1; v_call: TRBV6-5; d_call: .; cdr3_aa: ASSSRGANTEAF